A selection of T cell receptor beta chains follows, all from one sample in a study of cytomegalovirus exposure and HLA in healthy donors. Clones were read by immunoSEQ multiplex PCR, and TCRdb kept only the in-frame ones, dropping some. There are roughly 80,000 clones in the sample; roughly four fifths occur only once, and around 1.9% lies in the top ten. Sequenced input: PBMCs. All receptors derive from a woman in her 30s in good health and CMV-seronegative. The CDR3 runs from the conserved cysteine through the conserved F or W. The D gene is left open where the match is weak. Some rows mark clone size as missing; the rest say once, few, many or name a class of expanded clone.

V gene,D gene,J gene,clone size,CDR3 DNA,CDR3 protein
TRBV19,TRBD1,TRBJ2-4,.,TGTGCCAGTAGTGGACGGACAGGGGGAAACATTCAGTACTTC,CASSGRTGGNIQYF
TRBV7-3,TRBD1,TRBJ1-2,.,TGTGCCAGCAGCCCCGGGACAGGGGTTGGCTACACCTTC,CASSPGTGVGYTF
TRBV28,.,TRBJ2-5,.,TGTGCCAGCAGTTCAGGCCAAGAGACCCAGTACTTC,CASSSGQETQYF
TRBV11-2,TRBD1,TRBJ1-6,once,TGTGCCAGCAGCTTAGGGGGACAGGCTCTGGGTTCACCCCTCCACTTT,CASSLGGQALGSPLHF
TRBV5-1,TRBD1,TRBJ2-3,.,TGCGCCAGCAGCTTAAGGCAGGGGGACACAGATACGCAGTATTTT,CASSLRQGDTDTQYF
TRBV6-5,.,TRBJ1-2,.,TGTGCCAGCAGGTCAAAGGGGGTTATCGTTGGCTACACCTTC,CASRSKGVIVGYTF
TRBV9,TRBD2,TRBJ2-1,.,TGTGCCAGCAGCGGTGGTCTAGCGGGAGAGGGGCAGTTCTTC,CASSGGLAGEGQFF
TRBV5-8,.,TRBJ2-6,.,TGTGCCAGCAGCCGCAGGGATTCTGGGGCCAACGTCCTGACTTTC,CASSRRDSGANVLTF
TRBV7-9,TRBD2,TRBJ2-5,.,TGTGCCAGCAGCTCCTTAGCGGGAGAGGAGACCCAGTACTTC,CASSSLAGEETQYF
TRBV11-2,.,TRBJ2-7,.,TGTGCCAGCAGCTTGGCCAAAACAGGGTGGGACGAGCAGTACTTC,CASSLAKTGWDEQYF
TRBV11-2,.,TRBJ1-4,.,TGTGCCAGCAGCTTAGGGACAGTAAATGAAAAACTGTTTTTT,CASSLGTVNEKLFF
TRBV5-1,TRBD1,TRBJ2-1,.,TGCGCCAGCAACCGGGGTGGGGACAGACGACAGTTCTTC,CASNRGGDRRQFF
TRBV19,.,TRBJ2-5,.,TGTGCCAGTAGCGGGAGTGAGACCCAGTACTTC,CASSGSETQYF
TRBV5-1,TRBD1,TRBJ2-7,.,TGCGCCAGCAGCATCAACAGGGGCCCAACCTACGAGCAGTACTTC,CASSINRGPTYEQYF
TRBV27,TRBD1,TRBJ2-2,.,TGTGCCAGCAGTCCCGGACAGGGGATCACCGGGGAGCTGTTTTTT,CASSPGQGITGELFF
TRBV4-3,.,TRBJ2-2,.,TGCGCCAGCAGCCAAGATCTCTGGGGGCGGGCGGGGGAGCTGTTTTTT,CASSQDLWGRAGELFF
TRBV29-1,TRBD1,TRBJ2-1,.,TGCAGCGTTGAAGTTGGTAGGGACAGGGCGATCTTC,CSVEVGRDRAIF
TRBV30,TRBD1,TRBJ1-5,.,TGTGCCTGGAGCCACCGGGACAGGGGTACTCAGCCCCAGCATTTT,CAWSHRDRGTQPQHF
TRBV6-1,.,TRBJ1-5,.,TGTGCCAGCAGTGGGGCCCTTAGCAATCAGCCCCAGCATTTT,CASSGALSNQPQHF
TRBV5-1,TRBD2,TRBJ2-5,.,TGCGCCAGCAGCTTGGCCGCTCTAGCGGGAGAGACCCAGTACTTC,CASSLAALAGETQYF
TRBV7-3,.,TRBJ2-1,.,TGTGCCAGCAGCCCGGGACTTGCCTACAATGAGCAGTTCTTC,CASSPGLAYNEQFF
TRBV7-9,.,TRBJ2-1,.,TGTTCCAGCAGCCACAACCGGGACTCACCACCGAGGCAGTTCTTC,CSSSHNRDSPPRQFF
TRBV28,TRBD1,TRBJ1-2,.,TGTGCCAGCAGTCCCCGACCCGGGACAGGGGGCAACTATGGCTACACCTTC,CASSPRPGTGGNYGYTF